The rows below give T cell receptor beta chains drawn from one sample of a study of blood T cell repertoires in COVID-19. Profiling relied on immunoSEQ multiplex PCR, and the TCRdb table lists in-frame clones only, not all of them. Among 120,000 to 150,000 clones listed, roughly 85% were seen once. Sequenced sample: peripheral blood. Receptor source: a human donor with acute or convalescent COVID-19. The donor label of this sample is uncertain. CDR3s include the opening cysteine and the closing phenylalanine or tryptophan. The order of the fields is clone size, D gene, V gene, J gene, CDR3 protein, CDR3 DNA. The D gene is left open where the match is weak. Some rows have no size entry. The others give once, few or many, or a class for an expanded clone.

clone size: -
D gene: -
V gene: TRBV25-1
J gene: TRBJ1-1
CDR3 protein: CASSEGRSGWMNTEAFF
CDR3 DNA: TGTGCCAGCAGTGAGGGGAGGTCGGGGTGGATGAACACTGAAGCTTTCTTT

clone size: -
D gene: TRBD1
V gene: TRBV5-4
J gene: TRBJ1-2
CDR3 protein: CASSSPGQGNYGYTF
CDR3 DNA: TGTGCCAGCAGCTCTCCGGGACAGGGGAACTATGGCTACACCTTC

clone size: few
D gene: -
V gene: TRBV7-2
J gene: TRBJ1-2
CDR3 protein: CASSSRPAEGYTF
CDR3 DNA: TGTGCCAGCAGCTCACGTCCGGCGGAGGGCTACACCTTC

clone size: -
D gene: -
V gene: TRBV10-3
J gene: TRBJ1-2
CDR3 protein: CAIRGRGYTF
CDR3 DNA: TGTGCCATCAGGGGGCGGGGCTACACCTTC

clone size: -
D gene: -
V gene: TRBV4-3
J gene: TRBJ1-2
CDR3 protein: CASSQPAAANYGYTF
CDR3 DNA: TGCGCCAGCAGCCAACCCGCGGCAGCTAACTATGGCTACACCTTC

clone size: -
D gene: TRBD1
V gene: TRBV30
J gene: TRBJ1-5
CDR3 protein: CAWSVSRTGGTLYSNQPQHF
CDR3 DNA: TGTGCCTGGAGTGTATCTCGGACAGGGGGCACCCTCTATAGCAATCAGCCCCAGCATTTT

clone size: -
D gene: -
V gene: TRBV5-6
J gene: TRBJ1-6
CDR3 protein: CASSSFRGGPSSYNSPLHF
CDR3 DNA: TGTGCCAGCAGCTCCTTCAGAGGGGGTCCGAGCTCCTATAATTCACCCCTCCACTTT

clone size: -
D gene: -
V gene: TRBV5-8
J gene: TRBJ1-3
CDR3 protein: CASSFGGISGNTIYF
CDR3 DNA: TGTGCCAGCAGCTTTGGGGGGATCTCTGGAAACACCATATATTTT

clone size: -
D gene: TRBD1
V gene: TRBV18
J gene: TRBJ1-4
CDR3 protein: CASSPIEGGSNEKLFF
CDR3 DNA: TGTGCCAGCTCACCAATCGAAGGGGGCTCTAATGAAAAACTGTTTTTT

clone size: few
D gene: TRBD1
V gene: TRBV12-3/TRBV12-4
J gene: TRBJ2-5
CDR3 protein: CASSPKRDRGLYF
CDR3 DNA: TGTGCCAGCAGTCCGAAACGGGACAGGGGGCTTTACTTC

clone size: -
D gene: -
V gene: TRBV4-3
J gene: TRBJ2-2
CDR3 protein: CASSQDRGGETGELFF
CDR3 DNA: TGCGCCAGCAGCCAAGACAGGGGTGGGGAAACCGGGGAGCTGTTTTTT

clone size: -
D gene: TRBD1
V gene: TRBV11-1
J gene: TRBJ2-5
CDR3 protein: CASSLRGDSQETQYF
CDR3 DNA: TGTGCCAGCAGTCTACGAGGGGACAGCCAAGAGACCCAGTACTTC

clone size: once
D gene: TRBD2
V gene: TRBV10-3
J gene: TRBJ2-3
CDR3 protein: CAISGNSGDSTDTQYF
CDR3 DNA: TGTGCCATCAGTGGGAATAGCGGGGATAGCACAGATACGCAGTATTTT

clone size: -
D gene: TRBD1
V gene: TRBV6-2/TRBV6-3
J gene: TRBJ2-1
CDR3 protein: CASSLRQGKVNEQFF
CDR3 DNA: TGTGCCAGCAGTTTGAGACAGGGGAAGGTCAATGAGCAGTTCTTC

clone size: -
D gene: TRBD1
V gene: TRBV6-5
J gene: TRBJ1-3
CDR3 protein: CASRLTGDGGNTIYF
CDR3 DNA: TGTGCCAGCAGGCTGACAGGGGACGGCGGAAACACCATATATTTT

clone size: once
D gene: TRBD2
V gene: TRBV29-1
J gene: TRBJ2-1
CDR3 protein: CSVNPVSGRIYNEQFF
CDR3 DNA: TGCAGCGTCAACCCTGTTAGCGGGAGGATATACAATGAGCAGTTCTTC

clone size: -
D gene: -
V gene: TRBV14
J gene: TRBJ1-2
CDR3 protein: CASSEGVGYGYTF
CDR3 DNA: TGTGCCAGCAGTGAAGGGGTCGGCTATGGCTACACCTTC

clone size: -
D gene: TRBD1
V gene: TRBV27
J gene: TRBJ1-5
CDR3 protein: CASSLYSPTGGDGNQPQHF
CDR3 DNA: TGTGCCAGCAGTTTATATTCCCCCACAGGGGGCGATGGCAATCAGCCCCAGCATTTT

clone size: -
D gene: -
V gene: TRBV28
J gene: TRBJ1-4
CDR3 protein: CASSAASGANEKLFF
CDR3 DNA: TGTGCCAGCAGTGCTGCGTCGGGAGCTAATGAAAAACTGTTTTTT

clone size: -
D gene: -
V gene: TRBV6-2/TRBV6-3
J gene: TRBJ2-1
CDR3 protein: CASSLVRVNEQFF
CDR3 DNA: TGTGCCAGCAGTTTGGTCAGGGTGAATGAGCAGTTCTTC

clone size: -
D gene: TRBD1
V gene: TRBV28
J gene: TRBJ2-3
CDR3 protein: CASSSRQGDTQYF
CDR3 DNA: TGTGCCAGCAGTTCCCGACAGGGTGATACGCAGTATTTT

clone size: -
D gene: TRBD1
V gene: TRBV19
J gene: TRBJ2-3
CDR3 protein: CASTNYLRDRGTDTQYF
CDR3 DNA: TGTGCCAGTACCAATTATCTCCGGGACAGGGGTACAGATACGCAGTATTTT

clone size: -
D gene: TRBD2
V gene: TRBV2
J gene: TRBJ2-3
CDR3 protein: CASSRAGGDTQYF
CDR3 DNA: TGTGCCAGCAGTAGAGCGGGAGGAGATACGCAGTATTTT

clone size: -
D gene: -
V gene: TRBV10-3
J gene: TRBJ1-3
CDR3 protein: CASVQGTGNTIYF
CDR3 DNA: TGTGCCAGCGTACAGGGTACTGGAAACACCATATATTTT

clone size: -
D gene: TRBD2
V gene: TRBV7-9
J gene: TRBJ2-7
CDR3 protein: CASSPSGGLVWHDF
CDR3 DNA: TGTGCCAGCAGCCCTAGCGGGGGACTTGTCTGGCATGACTTC

clone size: -
D gene: TRBD1
V gene: TRBV12-5
J gene: TRBJ1-1
CDR3 protein: CASGPPGTGRGFTEAFF
CDR3 DNA: TGTGCTAGTGGACCCCCCGGGACAGGGAGGGGGTTCACTGAAGCTTTCTTT

clone size: -
D gene: -
V gene: TRBV18
J gene: TRBJ1-1
CDR3 protein: CASSPLQGEAFF
CDR3 DNA: TGTGCCAGCTCACCCTTACAGGGTGAAGCTTTCTTT

clone size: -
D gene: TRBD1
V gene: TRBV5-5
J gene: TRBJ1-5
CDR3 protein: CASSLGQGGQPQHF
CDR3 DNA: TGTGCCAGCAGCTTGGGACAGGGAGGCCAGCCCCAGCATTTT

clone size: -
D gene: -
V gene: TRBV24-1
J gene: TRBJ2-2
CDR3 protein: CATSDPGGDTGELFF
CDR3 DNA: TGTGCCACCAGTGATCCCGGTGGAGACACCGGGGAGCTGTTTTTT

clone size: few
D gene: -
V gene: TRBV6-2/TRBV6-3
J gene: TRBJ2-2
CDR3 protein: CASSPPWEGELFF
CDR3 DNA: TGTGCCAGCAGCCCCCCCTGGGAGGGGGAGCTGTTTTTT

clone size: -
D gene: -
V gene: TRBV6-5
J gene: TRBJ1-6
CDR3 protein: CASSYSMYRTNSPLHF
CDR3 DNA: TGTGCCAGCAGTTACTCGATGTACAGGACTAATTCACCCCTCCACTTT

clone size: -
D gene: TRBD1
V gene: TRBV15
J gene: TRBJ1-5
CDR3 protein: CATSRAFGQGENQPQHF
CDR3 DNA: TGTGCCACCAGCAGAGCTTTCGGACAGGGGGAGAATCAGCCCCAGCATTTT

clone size: -
D gene: -
V gene: TRBV5-1
J gene: TRBJ2-6
CDR3 protein: CASRLDISGANVLTF
CDR3 DNA: TGCGCCAGCAGACTCGACATCTCTGGGGCCAACGTCCTGACTTTC

clone size: once
D gene: TRBD1
V gene: TRBV15
J gene: TRBJ1-1
CDR3 protein: CATSRESTGGVEAFF
CDR3 DNA: TGTGCCACCAGCAGAGAATCTACAGGGGGCGTCGAAGCTTTCTTT

clone size: -
D gene: TRBD2
V gene: TRBV15
J gene: TRBJ2-5
CDR3 protein: CATSYRGSGGADVTQYF
CDR3 DNA: TGTGCCACCAGCTATAGGGGTAGCGGGGGGGCCGACGTGACCCAGTACTTC

clone size: -
D gene: -
V gene: TRBV21-1
J gene: TRBJ2-3
CDR3 protein: CASSKVGGSGTDTQYF
CDR3 DNA: TGTGCCAGCAGCAAAGTCGGCGGGAGTGGCACAGATACGCAGTATTTT

clone size: -
D gene: TRBD1
V gene: TRBV7-2
J gene: TRBJ1-6
CDR3 protein: CASRLQTGVNSPLHF
CDR3 DNA: TGTGCCAGCAGACTTCAGACAGGGGTTAATTCACCCCTCCACTTT

clone size: -
D gene: TRBD2
V gene: TRBV24-1
J gene: TRBJ2-5
CDR3 protein: CATSDILAGEETQYF
CDR3 DNA: TGTGCCACCAGTGACATCCTAGCGGGAGAAGAGACCCAGTACTTC

clone size: -
D gene: TRBD1
V gene: TRBV24-1
J gene: TRBJ1-2
CDR3 protein: CATSEATGGGYGYTF
CDR3 DNA: TGTGCCACCAGTGAGGCGACAGGGGGCGGCTATGGCTACACCTTC

clone size: -
D gene: -
V gene: TRBV12-3/TRBV12-4
J gene: TRBJ1-2
CDR3 protein: CASNIQTNYGYTF
CDR3 DNA: TGTGCCAGCAATATACAAACTAACTATGGCTACACCTTC

clone size: -
D gene: -
V gene: TRBV6-5
J gene: TRBJ2-6
CDR3 protein: CASTQGVSGANVLTF
CDR3 DNA: TGTGCCAGCACACAGGGCGTCTCTGGGGCCAACGTCCTGACTTTC

clone size: -
D gene: TRBD1
V gene: TRBV5-4
J gene: TRBJ2-7
CDR3 protein: CASSRAGQGSYEQYF
CDR3 DNA: TGTGCCAGCAGCCGGGCGGGACAGGGGTCCTACGAGCAGTACTTC

clone size: -
D gene: -
V gene: TRBV7-2
J gene: TRBJ1-1
CDR3 protein: CASSASRNTEAFF
CDR3 DNA: TGTGCCAGCAGCGCCTCCAGGAACACTGAAGCTTTCTTT

clone size: -
D gene: TRBD1
V gene: TRBV6-5
J gene: TRBJ2-7
CDR3 protein: CASSVQRGRKNEQYF
CDR3 DNA: TGTGCCAGCAGCGTCCAAAGGGGGCGGAAAAACGAGCAGTACTTC

clone size: once
D gene: TRBD2
V gene: TRBV19
J gene: TRBJ2-2
CDR3 protein: CASSSGREWNTGELFF
CDR3 DNA: TGTGCCAGTAGTTCCGGGCGGGAGTGGAACACCGGGGAGCTGTTTTTT

clone size: few
D gene: TRBD1
V gene: TRBV5-6
J gene: TRBJ1-2
CDR3 protein: CASSSEQGSSNYGYTF
CDR3 DNA: TGTGCCAGCAGCTCAGAACAGGGGTCCTCTAACTATGGCTACACCTTC

clone size: few
D gene: -
V gene: TRBV19
J gene: TRBJ1-1
CDR3 protein: CASSIGSDKRAFF
CDR3 DNA: TGTGCCAGTAGTATAGGGTCGGACAAGAGGGCTTTCTTT

clone size: -
D gene: -
V gene: TRBV21-1
J gene: TRBJ1-5
CDR3 protein: CASSKARRGLRGFSNQPQHF
CDR3 DNA: TGTGCCAGCAGCAAAGCCCGTCGCGGCCTTAGGGGTTTTAGCAATCAGCCCCAGCATTTT

clone size: -
D gene: TRBD1
V gene: TRBV4-1
J gene: TRBJ1-4
CDR3 protein: CASSQETTGGAAEKLFF
CDR3 DNA: TGCGCCAGCAGCCAAGAGACTACAGGGGGCGCAGCTGAAAAACTGTTTTTT

clone size: once
D gene: -
V gene: TRBV27
J gene: TRBJ1-2
CDR3 protein: CASSPRVQLGYGYTF
CDR3 DNA: TGTGCCAGCAGTCCTCGGGTACAACTAGGCTATGGCTACACCTTC

clone size: -
D gene: -
V gene: TRBV4-3
J gene: TRBJ2-1
CDR3 protein: CASSPSADNEQFF
CDR3 DNA: TGCGCCAGCAGCCCTTCAGCGGACAATGAGCAGTTCTTC

clone size: -
D gene: -
V gene: TRBV25-1
J gene: TRBJ2-5
CDR3 protein: CASSDSVGRTQYF
CDR3 DNA: TGTGCCAGCAGTGACTCTGTCGGGAGGACCCAGTACTTC